A selection of T cell receptor beta chains follows, all from one sample in a study of T cells in Graves' hyperthyroidism and ophthalmopathy. TCRdb re-analysed the multiplex PCR reads in MiXCR, keeping a single row per CDR3 protein. In the table there are 530,000 or so distinct CDR3 sequences, 35% to 55% of which are singletons. Specimen: peripheral blood or thyroid tissue (not recorded which). The receptors derive from a young woman with Graves' hyperthyroidism. Each CDR3 is given with its conserved first and last residue. The D gene is left open where the match is weak. Rows give clone size only sometimes, using once, few, many, or a class for an expanded clone.

clone size	V gene	J gene	D gene	CDR3 DNA	CDR3 protein
-	TRBV20-1	TRBJ2-7	-	TGCAGTGCTACTAGCTCTGGGGCCGTCCCCTACGAGCAGTACTTC	CSATSSGAVPYEQYF
-	TRBV2	TRBJ2-5	-	TGTGCCAGCGTCGAGTGGACAGCAGAGACCCAGTACTTC	CASVEWTAETQYF
-	TRBV7-3	TRBJ1-6	-	TGTGCCAGCAGCCCTGACACCGGGACACCCCTCCACTTT	CASSPDTGTPLHF
many	TRBV7-9	TRBJ1-1	-	TGTGCCAGCAGCGCACCTCAGTCGAGCACTGAAGCTTTCTTT	CASSAPQSSTEAFF
many	TRBV29-1	TRBJ1-1	-	TGCAGCGTTACACAATGGACAGAGGGTGAAGCTTTCTTT	CSVTQWTEGEAFF
-	TRBV5-1	TRBJ1-6	TRBD1	TGCGCCAGCAGCTTGATGTCCGGAAGGGGGCGGTCACCCCTCCACTTT	CASSLMSGRGRSPLHF
-	TRBV7-8	TRBJ1-2	-	TGTGCCAGCAGCCAGGAGGCAGGAAACACCTTC	CASSQEAGNTF
few	TRBV10-1	TRBJ2-1	-	TGTGCCAGCAGCCGGGGGACAGTGAGCTCCTACAATGAGCAGTTCTTC	CASSRGTVSSYNEQFF
many	TRBV2	TRBJ1-2	-	TGTGCCAGCAGCACGGACGGTAACTATGGCTACACCTTC	CASSTDGNYGYTF
-	TRBV20-1	TRBJ1-1	-	TGCAGTGCTAGAGAACCGGGGGCAGGGAGGGACACTGAAGCTTTCTTT	CSAREPGAGRDTEAFF
many	TRBV7-9	TRBJ1-2	-	TGTGCCAGCAGCTTACAGGAGAACTATGGCTACACCTTC	CASSLQENYGYTF